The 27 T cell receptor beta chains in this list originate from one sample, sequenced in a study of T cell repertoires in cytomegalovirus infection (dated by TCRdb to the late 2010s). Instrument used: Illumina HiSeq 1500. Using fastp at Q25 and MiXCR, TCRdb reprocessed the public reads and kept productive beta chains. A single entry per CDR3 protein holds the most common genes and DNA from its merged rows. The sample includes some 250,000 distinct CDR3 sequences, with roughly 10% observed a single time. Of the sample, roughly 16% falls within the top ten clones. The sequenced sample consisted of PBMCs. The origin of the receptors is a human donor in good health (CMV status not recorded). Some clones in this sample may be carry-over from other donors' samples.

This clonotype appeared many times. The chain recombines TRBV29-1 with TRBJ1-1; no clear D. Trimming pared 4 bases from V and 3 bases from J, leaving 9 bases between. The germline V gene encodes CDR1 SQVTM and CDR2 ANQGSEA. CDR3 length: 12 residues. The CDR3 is CSVVAGYTEAFF. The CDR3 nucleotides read TGCAGCGTTGTTGCAGGATACACTGAAGCTTTCTTT.

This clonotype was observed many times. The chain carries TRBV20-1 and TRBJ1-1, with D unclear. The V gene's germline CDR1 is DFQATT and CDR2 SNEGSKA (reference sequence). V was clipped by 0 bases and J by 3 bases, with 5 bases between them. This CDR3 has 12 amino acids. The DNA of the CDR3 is TGCAGTGCTAGAGATCCTGACACTGAAGCTTTCTTT. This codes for CSARDPDTEAFF.

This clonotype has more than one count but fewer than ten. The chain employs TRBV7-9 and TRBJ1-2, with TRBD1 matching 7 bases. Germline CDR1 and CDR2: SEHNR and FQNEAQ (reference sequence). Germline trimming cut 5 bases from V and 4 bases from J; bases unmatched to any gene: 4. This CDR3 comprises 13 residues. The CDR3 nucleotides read TGTGCCAGCAGCACGGACAGGCTCTATGGCTACACCTTC. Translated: CASSTDRLYGYTF. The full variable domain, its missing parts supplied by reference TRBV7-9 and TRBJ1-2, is DTGVSQNPRHKITKRGQNVTFRCDPISEHNRLYWYRQTLGQGPEFLTYFQNEAQLEKSRLLSDRFSAERPKGSFSTLEIQRTEQGDSAMYLCASSTDRLYGYTFGSGTRLTVV.

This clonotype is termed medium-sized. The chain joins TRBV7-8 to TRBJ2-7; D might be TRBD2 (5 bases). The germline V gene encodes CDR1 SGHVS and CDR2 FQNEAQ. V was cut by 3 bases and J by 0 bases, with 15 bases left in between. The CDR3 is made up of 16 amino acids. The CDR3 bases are TGTGCCAGCAGCTTGACTGTAGGGAGCAGCTCCTACGAGCAGTACTTC. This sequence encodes CASSLTVGSSSYEQYF.

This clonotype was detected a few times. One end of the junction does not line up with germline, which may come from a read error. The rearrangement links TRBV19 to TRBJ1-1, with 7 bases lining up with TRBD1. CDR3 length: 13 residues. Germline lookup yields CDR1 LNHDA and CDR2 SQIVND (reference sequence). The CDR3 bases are TGTGCCAGTAGTACCACAGGGGTCCGAAGAAAATGGTTT. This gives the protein CASSTTGVRRKWF.

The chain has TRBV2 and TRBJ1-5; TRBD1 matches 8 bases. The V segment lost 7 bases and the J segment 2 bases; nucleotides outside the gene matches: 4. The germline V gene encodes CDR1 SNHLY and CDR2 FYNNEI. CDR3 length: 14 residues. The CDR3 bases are TGTGCCAGCAAATTGGACAGGGGCAATCAGCCCCAGCATTTT. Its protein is CASKLDRGNQPQHF.

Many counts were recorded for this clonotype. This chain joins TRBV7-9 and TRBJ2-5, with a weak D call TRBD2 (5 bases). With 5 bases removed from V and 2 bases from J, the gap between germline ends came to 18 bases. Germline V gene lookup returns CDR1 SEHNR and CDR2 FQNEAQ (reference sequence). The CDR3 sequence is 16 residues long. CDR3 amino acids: CASSDLGSPGQETQYF. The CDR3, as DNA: TGTGCCAGCAGCGACCTAGGATCCCCGGGGCAAGAGACCCAGTACTTC.

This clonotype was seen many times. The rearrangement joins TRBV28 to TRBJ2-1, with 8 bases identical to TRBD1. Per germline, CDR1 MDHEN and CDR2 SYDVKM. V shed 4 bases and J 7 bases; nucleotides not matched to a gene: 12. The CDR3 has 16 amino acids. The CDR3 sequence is CASSSLGQGARNEQFF. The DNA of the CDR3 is TGTGCCAGCAGTTCCCTCGGCCAGGGGGCGCGGAATGAGCAGTTCTTC.

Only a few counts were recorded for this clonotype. In DNA form, the CDR3 reads TGTGCCAGTGCTCAGGGCGGCGAGCAGACCCAGTACTTC. The encoded protein is CASAQGGEQTQYF. The chain combines TRBV7-9 with TRBJ2-5; D may be TRBD1 (5 bases). CDR3 length equals 13 residues. The germline V gene has CDR1 SEHNR and CDR2 FQNEAQ (reference sequence). V was clipped by 9 bases and J by 6 bases, with 17 bases between them.

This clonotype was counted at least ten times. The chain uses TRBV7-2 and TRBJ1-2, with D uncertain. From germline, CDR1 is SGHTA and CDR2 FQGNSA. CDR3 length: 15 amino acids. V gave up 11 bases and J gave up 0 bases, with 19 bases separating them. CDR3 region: CALGRASLANYGYTF. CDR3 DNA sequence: TGTGCCTTAGGTCGGGCGTCGTTAGCTAACTATGGCTACACCTTC.

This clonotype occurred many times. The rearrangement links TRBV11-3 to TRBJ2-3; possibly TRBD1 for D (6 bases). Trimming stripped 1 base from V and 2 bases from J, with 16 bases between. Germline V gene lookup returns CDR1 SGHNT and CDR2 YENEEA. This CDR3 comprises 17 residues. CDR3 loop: CASSLASPGVATDTQYF. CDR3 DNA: TGTGCCAGCAGCTTAGCATCCCCAGGGGTTGCCACAGATACGCAGTATTTT.

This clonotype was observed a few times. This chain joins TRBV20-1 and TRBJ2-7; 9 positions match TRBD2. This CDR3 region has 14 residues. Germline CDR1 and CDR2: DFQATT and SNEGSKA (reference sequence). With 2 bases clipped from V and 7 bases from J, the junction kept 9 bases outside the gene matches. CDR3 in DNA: TGCAGTGCTAGAAGAGCGGGAGGACGAGGAGAGCAGTACTTC. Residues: CSARRAGGRGEQYF.

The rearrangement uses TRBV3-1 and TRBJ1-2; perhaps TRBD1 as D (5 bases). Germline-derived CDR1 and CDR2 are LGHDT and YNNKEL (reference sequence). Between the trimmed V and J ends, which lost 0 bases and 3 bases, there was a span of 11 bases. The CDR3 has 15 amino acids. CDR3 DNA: TGTGCCAGCAGCCAAGAGCCAGGGACTTACTATGGCTACACCTTC. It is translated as CASSQEPGTYYGYTF.

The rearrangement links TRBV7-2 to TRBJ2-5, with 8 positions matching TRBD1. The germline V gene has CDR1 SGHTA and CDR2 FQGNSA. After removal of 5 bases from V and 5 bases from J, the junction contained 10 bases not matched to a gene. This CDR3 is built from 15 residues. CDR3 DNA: TGTGCCAGCAGCCCAACGACAGGGGCACGGGAGACCCAGTACTTC. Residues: CASSPTTGARETQYF.

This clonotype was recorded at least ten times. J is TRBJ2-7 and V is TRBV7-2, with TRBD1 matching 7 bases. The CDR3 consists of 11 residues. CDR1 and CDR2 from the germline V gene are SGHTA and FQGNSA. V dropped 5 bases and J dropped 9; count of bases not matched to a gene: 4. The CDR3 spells CASSTDRVQYF. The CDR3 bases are TGTGCCAGCAGCACCGACAGGGTGCAGTACTTC.

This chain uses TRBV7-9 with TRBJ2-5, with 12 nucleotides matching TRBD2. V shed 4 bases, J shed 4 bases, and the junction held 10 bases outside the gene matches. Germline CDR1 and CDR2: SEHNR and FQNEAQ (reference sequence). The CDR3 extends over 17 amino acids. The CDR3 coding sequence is TGTGCCAGCAGCTCTTTCGGACTAGCGGGACTCGGAGAGACCCAGTACTTC. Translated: CASSSFGLAGLGETQYF.

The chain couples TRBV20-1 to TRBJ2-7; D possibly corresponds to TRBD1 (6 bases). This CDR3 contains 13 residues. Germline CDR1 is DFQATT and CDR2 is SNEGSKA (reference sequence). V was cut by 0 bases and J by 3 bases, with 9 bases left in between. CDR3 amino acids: CSAREQGFYEQYF. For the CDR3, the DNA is TGCAGTGCTAGAGAACAGGGCTTCTACGAGCAGTACTTC.

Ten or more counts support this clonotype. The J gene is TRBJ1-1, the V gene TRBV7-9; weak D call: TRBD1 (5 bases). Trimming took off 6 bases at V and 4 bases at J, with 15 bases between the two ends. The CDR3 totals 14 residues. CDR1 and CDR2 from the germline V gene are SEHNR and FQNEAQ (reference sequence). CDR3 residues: CASRPDSVRTEAFF. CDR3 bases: TGTGCCAGCAGACCAGACAGTGTCCGCACTGAAGCTTTCTTT.

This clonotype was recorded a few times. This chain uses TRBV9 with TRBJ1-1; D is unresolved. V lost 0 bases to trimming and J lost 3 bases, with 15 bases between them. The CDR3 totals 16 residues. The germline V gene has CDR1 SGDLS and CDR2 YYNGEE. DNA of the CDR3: TGTGCCAGCAGCGTAGCAGTCTGGGGAGAAGACACTGAAGCTTTCTTT. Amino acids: CASSVAVWGEDTEAFF.

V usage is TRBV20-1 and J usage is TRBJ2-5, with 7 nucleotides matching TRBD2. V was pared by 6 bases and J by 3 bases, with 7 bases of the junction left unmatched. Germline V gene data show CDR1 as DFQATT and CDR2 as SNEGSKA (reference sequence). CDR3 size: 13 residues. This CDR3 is CSAGGTAKETQYF. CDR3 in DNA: TGCAGTGCGGGAGGGACTGCCAAAGAGACCCAGTACTTC.

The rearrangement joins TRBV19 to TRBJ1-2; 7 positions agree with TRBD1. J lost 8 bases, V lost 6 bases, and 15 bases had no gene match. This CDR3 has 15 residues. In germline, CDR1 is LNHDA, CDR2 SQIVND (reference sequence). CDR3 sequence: CASSQERQGNSGYTF. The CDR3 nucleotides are TGTGCCAGTAGCCAAGAGAGACAGGGCAACTCGGGCTACACCTTC. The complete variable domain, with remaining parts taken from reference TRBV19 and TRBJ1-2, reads DGGITQSPKYLFRKEGQNVTLSCEQNLNHDAMYWYRQDPGQGLRLIYYSQIVNDFQKGDIAEGYSVSREKKESFPLTVTSAQKNPTAFYLCASSQERQGNSGYTFGSGTRLTVV.

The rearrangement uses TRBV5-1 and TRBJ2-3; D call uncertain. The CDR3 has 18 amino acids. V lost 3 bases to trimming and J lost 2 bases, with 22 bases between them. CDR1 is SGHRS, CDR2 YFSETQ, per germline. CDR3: CASSYEEVSPYYTDTQYF. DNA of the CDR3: TGCGCCAGCAGCTATGAAGAGGTCTCTCCCTATTACACAGATACGCAGTATTTT.

The CDR3 region is CASSSRREQYF. The CDR3 DNA reads as TGTGCCAGCAGCTCAAGGAGGGAGCAGTACTTC. The V gene is TRBV5-6, the J gene TRBJ2-7, with D tentatively TRBD2 (5 bases). The CDR3 extends over 11 amino acids. The germline V gene has CDR1 SGHDT and CDR2 YYEEEE. The V gene lost 3 bases and the J gene lost 7 bases, with 8 bases spanning the gap.

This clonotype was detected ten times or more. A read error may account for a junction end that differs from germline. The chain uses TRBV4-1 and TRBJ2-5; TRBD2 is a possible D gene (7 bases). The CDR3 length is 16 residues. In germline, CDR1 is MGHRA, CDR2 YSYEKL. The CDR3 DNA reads TGTGCCAGCAGCCAAGAGAGGGGGGGATCCGCCGGGACCCAGTACTTC. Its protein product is CASSQERGGSAGTQYF.

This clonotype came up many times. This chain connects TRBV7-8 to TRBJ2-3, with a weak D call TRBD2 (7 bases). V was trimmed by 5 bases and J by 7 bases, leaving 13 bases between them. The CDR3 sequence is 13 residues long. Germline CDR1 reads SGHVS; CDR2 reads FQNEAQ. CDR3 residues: CASSVGGEYTQYF. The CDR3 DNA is TGTGCCAGCAGCGTAGGGGGGGAGTATACGCAGTATTTT. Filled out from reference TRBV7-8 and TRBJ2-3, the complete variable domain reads GAGVSQSPRYKVAKRGQDVALRCDPISGHVSLFWYQQALGQGPEFLTYFQNEAQLDKSGLPSDRFFAERPEGSVSTLKIQRTQQEDSAVYLCASSVGGEYTQYFGPGTRLTVL.

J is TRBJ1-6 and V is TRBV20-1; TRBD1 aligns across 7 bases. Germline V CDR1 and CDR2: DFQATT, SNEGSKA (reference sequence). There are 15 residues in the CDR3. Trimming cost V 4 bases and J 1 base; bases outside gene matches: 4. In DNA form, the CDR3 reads TGCAGTGCTAAGGGGGCTGGTTCCTATAATTCACCCCTCCACTTT. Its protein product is CSAKGAGSYNSPLHF.

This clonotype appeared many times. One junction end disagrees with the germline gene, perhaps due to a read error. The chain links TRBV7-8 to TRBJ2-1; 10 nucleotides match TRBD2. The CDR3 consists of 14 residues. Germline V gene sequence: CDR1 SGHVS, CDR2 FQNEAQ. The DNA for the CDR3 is TGTGCCAGCAGCTTAAGCGGGAGGGCCAATGCGCAGTTCTTC. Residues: CASSLSGRANAQFF.